The source of this TCR beta chain is a study of human T cells and chemical hapten exposure. Study overall: Sensitization applied 2% DPC to about 2 cm by about 2 cm of upper inner arm skin. Patients, mostly women, had alopecia areata, alopecia totalis or alopecia universalis. Doses of diphenylcyclopropenone went to the patients' scalps weekly throughout the approximately 22-week study. Study-wide points: TCRs whose frequency exceeded 1 in 1000 remained the same following DPC sensitization.

TCRdb called the RACE reads again in MiXCR, with one record for every CDR3 protein. Of some 330,000 distinct CDR3 sequences listed, 5.5% were seen once; the top ten hold around 8%. On this clonotype itself: Its target is unknown. An end of the junction does not agree with germline; a read error may underlie this.

The sample's time point: pre-sensitization, week 0. Specified treatment: therapeutic diphenylcyclopropenone sensitization with weekly scalp DPC. This CDR3 has 14 amino acids. Germline lookup yields CDR1 SSHAT and CDR2 FNYEAQ (reference sequence). This clonotype was sampled from a woman aged 18 to 35 with alopecia areata. Some clones in this sample may be carry-over from other donors' samples. Specimen: whole blood, collected in connection with sensitization to the hapten diphenylcyclopropenone (DPC). The rearrangement joins TRBV7-7 to TRBJ2-7; 9 positions match TRBD1. CDR3 bases: TGTGCTAGCAGCCTCGGACAGGGGTCTATCGAGCAGTACTTC. It translates to CASSLGQGSIEQYF. Full variable domain (outside the CDR3, taken from reference TRBV7-7 and TRBJ2-7): GAGVSQSPRYKVTKRGQDVTLRCDPISSHATLYWYQQALGQGPEFLTYFNYEAQPDKSGLPSDRFSAERPEGSISTLTIQRTEQRDSAMYRCASSLGQGSIEQYFGPGTRLTVT.